The 28 T cell receptor beta chains listed next were all sequenced from one sample in a study of STAT5B mutations in CD4+ large granular lymphocyte leukemia. Assay: immunoSEQ multiplex PCR; the TCRdb copy retains only in-frame clones and omits some. The sample consists of 28,000 or so clones, around 72% of them appearing once. The sequenced material came from CD4+ T cells from blood buffy coats. The receptors derive from a human donor in good health.

V and J are TRBV6-1 and TRBJ2-3, with 9 bases lining up with TRBD1. With 3 bases clipped from V and 8 bases from J, the junction kept 9 bases outside the gene matches. Germline CDR1 is MNHNS and CDR2 is SASEGT. CDR3 length equals 15 residues. Here the CDR3 DNA reads TGTGCCAGCAGTGACTCGGGGACAGGGCGCGGTACGCAGTATTTT. Its protein is CASSDSGTGRGTQYF.

CDR3: CAWSRDYEQYF. As DNA, the CDR3 is TGTGCCTGGAGTCGGGACTACGAGCAGTACTTC. The chain uses TRBV30 and TRBJ2-7, with TRBD2 as a possible D gene (5 bases). Deletions cut 2 bases from V and 3 bases from J, with 5 bases between. The CDR3 consists of 11 residues. The V gene's germline CDR1 is GTSNPN and CDR2 SVGIG (reference sequence).

To note about this clone: Germline is not matched at one junction end, which may reflect a read error. The V gene is TRBV27, the J gene TRBJ2-2; 7 bases agree with TRBD2. CDR3 size: 16 residues. The V gene's germline CDR1 is MNHEY and CDR2 SMNVEV (reference sequence). Here the CDR3 DNA reads TGTGCCAGCAGGTCCTCGTTACTAGCGAAAACCGGGGAGCTGTTTTTT. Amino acid sequence: CASRSSLLAKTGELFF.

The chain is built from TRBV28 and TRBJ2-3, with TRBD2 matching over 7 bases. Germline CDR1 MDHEN, CDR2 SYDVKM. The CDR3 covers 13 residues. V dropped 7 bases and J dropped 2; count of bases not matched to a gene: 3. In DNA form, the CDR3 reads TGTGCCAGCACCCGGGGGGACACAGATACGCAGTATTTT. Translated: CASTRGDTDTQYF. The full variable domain, rest sourced from reference TRBV28 and TRBJ2-3, is DVKVTQSSRYLVKRTGEKVFLECVQDMDHENMFWYRQDPGLGLRLIYFSYDVKMKEKGDIPEGYSVSREKKERFSLILESASTNQTSMYLCASTRGDTDTQYFGPGTRLTVL.

The rearrangement uses TRBV10-3 and TRBJ2-1; 8 bases map to TRBD1. In germline, CDR1 is ENHRY, CDR2 SYGVKD. This CDR3 region has 19 residues. The junction had 18 bases not matched to a gene; V was cut back by 6 bases and J by 2 bases. The CDR3 is CAISPESRQGARAYNEQFF. CDR3 in DNA: TGTGCCATCAGCCCTGAGAGCCGCCAGGGGGCACGGGCCTACAATGAGCAGTTCTTC.

CDR3 residues: CGEGVGELFF. Written as DNA, the CDR3 is TGCGGAGAGGGGGTCGGGGAGCTGTTTTTT. The chain links TRBV5-1 to TRBJ2-2; D perhaps matches TRBD1 (6 bases). This CDR3 has 10 residues. Germline loops: CDR1 SGHRS, CDR2 YFSETQ. The full variable domain, completed using reference TRBV5-1 and TRBJ2-2, is KAGVTQTPRYLIKTRGQQVTLSCSPISGHRSVSWYQQTPGQGLQFLFEYFSETQRNKGNFPGRFSGRQFSNSRSEMNVSTLELGDSALYLCGEGVGELFFGEGSRLTVL.

V usage is TRBV9 and J usage is TRBJ1-5; no clear D. Per the germline V gene, CDR1 is SGDLS and CDR2 is YYNGEE. CDR3 length: 13 amino acids. The germline V and J ends were trimmed by 3 bases and 3 bases, with 7 bases remaining between them. Here the CDR3 reads CASSETPNQPQHF. The CDR3 DNA sequence: TGTGCCAGCAGCGAGACACCCAATCAGCCCCAGCATTTT. Together with reference TRBV9 and TRBJ1-5, the CDR3 gives the full variable domain: DSGVTQTPKHLITATGQRVTLRCSPRSGDLSVYWYQQSLDQGLQFLIQYYNGEERAKGNILERFSAQQFPDLHSELNLSSLELGDSALYFCASSETPNQPQHFGDGTRLSIL.

The sample holds a few counts of this clone. V usage is TRBV30 and J usage is TRBJ1-5; D is uncertain. This CDR3 comprises 15 residues. The germline CDR1 and CDR2 sequences are GTSNPN and SVGIG (reference sequence). V was pared by 5 bases and J by 2 bases, with 16 bases between. CDR3 nucleotide sequence: TGTGCCTGGGCGGAGGGCCACGGGGGCAATCAGCCCCAGCATTTT. This gives the protein CAWAEGHGGNQPQHF.

The chain carries TRBV27 and TRBJ1-1; TRBD1 might be the D (6 bases). V was cut by 0 bases and J by 4 bases, with 18 bases left in between. Germline V CDR1 and CDR2: MNHEY, SMNVEV (reference sequence). This CDR3 contains 17 residues. The DNA of the CDR3 is TGTGCCAGCAGTTTATCGTCGGCAGGGGTTGCGAGCACTGAAGCTTTCTTT. Translating gives CASSLSSAGVASTEAFF.

This chain links TRBV6-4 with TRBJ2-2, with TRBD2 as a possible D gene (5 bases). Trimming shortened V by 4 bases and J by 5 bases, and 11 bases separated the two germline ends. Germline lookup yields CDR1 MRHNA and CDR2 SNTAGT. The length of the CDR3 is 14 residues. As DNA, the CDR3 is TGTGCCAGCAGTGCCCAACGGGATACCGGGGAGCTGTTTTTT. Amino acid sequence: CASSAQRDTGELFF.

This chain links TRBV2 with TRBJ2-2; possible D gene TRBD1, 6 bases. V shed 7 bases and J shed 7 bases, with 16 bases lying between them. CDR3 size: 14 residues. The germline CDR1 and CDR2 sequences are SNHLY and FYNNEI. In nucleotides, the CDR3 is TGTGCCAGCACCTCTGGTAGGACAGTCGGGGAGCTGTTTTTT. It translates to CASTSGRTVGELFF.

The J gene is TRBJ1-6, the V gene TRBV29-1; TRBD1 matches at 7 bases. V was pared by 4 bases and J by 8 bases, with 5 bases of the junction left unmatched. Germline CDR1 and CDR2: SQVTM and ANQGSEA. The CDR3 contains 13 residues. CDR3 bases: TGCAGCGTTGGCTCAGGGGGGGATTCACCCCTCCACTTT. Amino acids: CSVGSGGDSPLHF.

This chain links TRBV5-4 with TRBJ1-1; D remains unclear. The CDR3 runs to 15 residues. Germline V gives CDR1 SGHNT, CDR2 YYREEE (reference sequence). The V end lost 0 bases, the J end lost 5 bases, and 14 bases lay between the germline ends. CDR3 nucleotides: TGTGCCAGCAGCTTGGCCCGAGGGAAGGGAACTGAAGCTTTCTTT. Amino acids: CASSLARGKGTEAFF.

The CDR3 sequence: CAWGIKGQPGLAGGVEQYF. CDR3 sequence (DNA): TGTGCCTGGGGTATAAAGGGACAGCCGGGACTAGCGGGAGGTGTCGAGCAGTACTTC. The chain couples TRBV30 to TRBJ2-7, with TRBD2 matching 15 bases. Germline V gene lookup returns CDR1 GTSNPN and CDR2 SVGIG (reference sequence). J was trimmed by 6 bases and V by 5 bases; bases with no gene match: 20. The CDR3 loop spans 19 amino acids.

The chain employs TRBV5-4 and TRBJ2-1; D possibly corresponds to TRBD2 (5 bases). Looked up from germline, CDR1 is SGHNT and CDR2 is YYREEE (reference sequence). CDR3 size: 12 residues. Trimming shortened V by 2 bases and J by 6 bases, and 6 bases separated the two germline ends. CDR3 region: CASSFEGNEQFF. The CDR3 DNA reads as TGTGCCAGCAGCTTCGAGGGCAATGAGCAGTTCTTC.

This chain joins TRBV28 and TRBJ1-1; D unresolved. CDR3 length equals 15 residues. CDR1 and CDR2 from the germline V gene are MDHEN and SYDVKM. Trimming removed 3 bases at V and 2 bases at J, with 13 bases between. The CDR3 loop reads CASSLHLGRNTEAFF. Written as DNA, the CDR3 is TGTGCCAGCAGTTTGCATCTTGGACGTAACACTGAAGCTTTCTTT.

The chain has TRBV19 and TRBJ2-3, with 9 bases matching TRBD2. The CDR3 is 15 amino acids. Germline V gives CDR1 LNHDA, CDR2 SQIVND (reference sequence). The V segment lost 5 bases and the J segment 2 bases; nucleotides outside the gene matches: 5. CDR3 nucleotides: TGTGCCAGTAGTTCGGCTAGCGGGGACACAGATACGCAGTATTTT. Translation gives CASSSASGDTDTQYF.

The J gene is TRBJ2-1, the V gene TRBV30; no definite D call. The V end lost 0 bases, the J end lost 2 bases, and 11 bases lay between the germline ends. Germline loops: CDR1 GTSNPN, CDR2 SVGIG (reference sequence). The CDR3 runs 15 residues. The CDR3 sequence is CAWSVSGGPYNEQFF. CDR3 coding DNA: TGTGCCTGGAGTGTCTCTGGCGGTCCCTACAATGAGCAGTTCTTC.

For the CDR3, the DNA is TGCAGCGTTTGGCAGGGGGCGAAGTGGGAGACCCAGTACTTC. The encoded protein is CSVWQGAKWETQYF. This sequence joins TRBV29-1 and TRBJ2-5; TRBD1 agrees at 8 bases. Germline CDR1 and CDR2: SQVTM and ANQGSEA. V trimming: 5 bases; J trimming: 5 bases; junction bases outside the gene matches: 10. The CDR3 length is 14 residues.

The chain joins TRBV9 to TRBJ2-5; 10 bases agree with TRBD2. Trimming took 4 bases from V and 5 from J; bases not matched to a gene: 8. The CDR3 totals 15 residues. Germline assignment: CDR1 SGDLS and CDR2 YYNGEE. The CDR3 protein is CASSSAGGYTETQYF. The CDR3, as DNA: TGTGCCAGCAGCTCAGCGGGGGGGTATACGGAGACCCAGTACTTC.

The rearrangement uses TRBV27 and TRBJ1-3, with D unclear. CDR1 and CDR2 (germline): MNHEY, SMNVEV (reference sequence). The CDR3 length is 17 residues. Trimming removed 6 bases at V and 0 bases at J, with 18 bases between. CDR3: CASSPSWSRSSGNTIYF. The CDR3 coding sequence is TGTGCCAGCAGCCCCAGTTGGAGCCGATCCTCTGGAAACACCATATATTTT.

This clone came up a few times. The chain employs TRBV10-3 and TRBJ2-7; D gene uncertain. Looked up from germline, CDR1 is ENHRY and CDR2 is SYGVKD. With 0 bases removed from V and 5 bases from J, the gap between germline ends came to 8 bases. CDR3 length: 13 residues. The CDR3 DNA follows: TGTGCCATCAGTGAGTCGGGCACCAACGAGCAGTACTTC. It yields the protein CAISESGTNEQYF.

The genes are TRBV2 and TRBJ1-3; D is undetermined. Germline V gene data show CDR1 as SNHLY and CDR2 as FYNNEI. This CDR3 contains 15 residues. V was trimmed by 0 bases and J by 3 bases, leaving 9 bases between them. This CDR3 is CASSEAGPIGNTIYF. The CDR3 nucleotides read TGTGCCAGCAGTGAAGCAGGCCCCATTGGAAACACCATATATTTT.

V gene TRBV4-1 combines with J gene TRBJ1-5; TRBD1 aligns across 7 bases. The germline CDR1 and CDR2 sequences are MGHRA and YSYEKL. This CDR3 comprises 20 residues. The J segment lost 0 bases and the V segment lost 4 bases, leaving 18 bases of the junction unmatched. The DNA for the CDR3 is TGCGCCAGCAGCCCGAGTAACGGCGACAGGGTGGGGGATAGCAATCAGCCCCAGCATTTT. Residues: CASSPSNGDRVGDSNQPQHF.

V usage is TRBV5-6 and J usage is TRBJ2-5; D is ambiguous. CDR3 length equals 14 residues. Trimming removed 4 bases from V and 5 bases from J, with 15 bases in between. Per the germline V gene, CDR1 is SGHDT and CDR2 is YYEEEE. The CDR3 reads CASSRDSDWETQYF. DNA for the CDR3: TGTGCCAGCAGCCGAGACTCGGATTGGGAGACCCAGTACTTC.

This rearrangement joins TRBV7-2 to TRBJ1-5, with 8 bases identical to TRBD1. Unmatched junction bases numbered 6, after V lost 2 bases and J lost 3 bases. The germline V gene has CDR1 SGHTA and CDR2 FQGNSA. This CDR3 has 16 residues. The CDR3 DNA reads as TGTGCCAGCAGCTTATACGGGACAGGCATCAATCAGCCCCAGCATTTT. Translation gives CASSLYGTGINQPQHF.

The V call is TRBV10-3, the J call TRBJ1-1; D ambiguous. The CDR3 totals 13 residues. Germline-derived CDR1 and CDR2 are ENHRY and SYGVKD. V shed 11 bases and J shed 1 base, with 14 bases lying between them. The CDR3 DNA is TGTGCCTCATCACCTAATTGGAACACTGAAGCTTTCTTT. It is translated as CASSPNWNTEAFF.

This chain connects TRBV6-1 to TRBJ2-7, with D possibly TRBD2 on 6 matching bases. Germline V gives CDR1 MNHNS, CDR2 SASEGT. The V end lost 1 base, the J end lost 7 bases, and 11 bases lay between the germline ends. This CDR3 region has 13 residues. The CDR3 here is CASSEERVTEQYF. In DNA form, the CDR3 reads TGTGCCAGCAGTGAAGAGCGGGTGACGGAGCAGTACTTC.